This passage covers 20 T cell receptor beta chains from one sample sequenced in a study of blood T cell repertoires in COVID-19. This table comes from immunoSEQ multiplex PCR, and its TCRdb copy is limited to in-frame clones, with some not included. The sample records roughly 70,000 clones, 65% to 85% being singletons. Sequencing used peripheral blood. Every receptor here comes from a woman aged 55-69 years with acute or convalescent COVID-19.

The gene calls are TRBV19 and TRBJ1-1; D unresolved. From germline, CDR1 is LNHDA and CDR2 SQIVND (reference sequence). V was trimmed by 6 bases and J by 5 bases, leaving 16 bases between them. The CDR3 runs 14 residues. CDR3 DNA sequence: TGTGCCAGTAGAACCGAAAATGGGAGGACTGAAGCTTTCTTT. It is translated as CASRTENGRTEAFF.

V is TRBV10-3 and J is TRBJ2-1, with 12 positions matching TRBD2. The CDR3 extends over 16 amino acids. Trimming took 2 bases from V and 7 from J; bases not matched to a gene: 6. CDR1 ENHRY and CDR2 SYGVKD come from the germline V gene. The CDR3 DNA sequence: TGTGCCATCAGTGAGGCTAGCGGGGGGGCTCGTAATGAGCAGTTCTTC. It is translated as CAISEASGGARNEQFF.

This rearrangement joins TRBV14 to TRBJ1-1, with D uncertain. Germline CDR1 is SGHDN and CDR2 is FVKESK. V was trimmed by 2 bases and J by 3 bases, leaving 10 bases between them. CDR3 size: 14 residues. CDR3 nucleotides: TGTGCCAGCAGCCAAAGGTTGAGGGACACTGAAGCTTTCTTT. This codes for CASSQRLRDTEAFF. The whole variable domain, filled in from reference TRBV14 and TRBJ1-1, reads EAGVTQFPSHSVIEKGQTVTLRCDPISGHDNLYWYRRVMGKEIKFLLHFVKESKQDESGMPNNRFLAERTGGTYSTLKVQPAELEDSGVYFCASSQRLRDTEAFFGQGTRLTVV.

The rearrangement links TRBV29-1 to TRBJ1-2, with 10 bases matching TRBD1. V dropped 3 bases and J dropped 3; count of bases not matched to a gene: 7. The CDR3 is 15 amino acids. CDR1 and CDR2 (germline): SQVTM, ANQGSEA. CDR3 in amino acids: CSVDPGTGVDYGYTF. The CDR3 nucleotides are TGCAGCGTTGACCCCGGGACAGGGGTGGACTATGGCTACACCTTC. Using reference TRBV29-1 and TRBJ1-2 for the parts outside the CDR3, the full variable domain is SAVISQKPSRDICQRGTSLTIQCQVDSQVTMMFWYRQQPGQSLTLIATANQGSEATYESGFVIDKFPISRPNLTFSTLTVSNMSPEDSSIYLCSVDPGTGVDYGYTFGSGTRLTVV.

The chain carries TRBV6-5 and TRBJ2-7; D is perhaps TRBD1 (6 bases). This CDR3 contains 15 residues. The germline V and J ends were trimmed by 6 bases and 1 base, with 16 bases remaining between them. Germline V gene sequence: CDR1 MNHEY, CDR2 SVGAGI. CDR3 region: CASRYDRPLSYEQYF. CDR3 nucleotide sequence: TGTGCCAGCAGATACGACAGGCCCTTATCCTACGAGCAGTACTTC.

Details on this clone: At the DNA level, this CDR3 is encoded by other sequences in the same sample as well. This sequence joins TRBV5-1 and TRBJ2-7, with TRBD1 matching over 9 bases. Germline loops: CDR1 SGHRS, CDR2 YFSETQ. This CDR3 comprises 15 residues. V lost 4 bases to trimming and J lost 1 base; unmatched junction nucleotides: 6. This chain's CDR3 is CASSPGGTGSYEQYF. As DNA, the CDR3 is TGCGCCAGCAGCCCCGGCGGGACAGGGTCCTACGAGCAGTACTTC.

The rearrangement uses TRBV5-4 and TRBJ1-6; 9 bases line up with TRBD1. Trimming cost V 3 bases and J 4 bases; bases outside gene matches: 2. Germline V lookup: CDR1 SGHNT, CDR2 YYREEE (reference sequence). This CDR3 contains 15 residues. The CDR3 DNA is TGTGCCAGCAGCTCCGGGACAGGGTATAATTCACCCCTCCACTTT. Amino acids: CASSSGTGYNSPLHF.

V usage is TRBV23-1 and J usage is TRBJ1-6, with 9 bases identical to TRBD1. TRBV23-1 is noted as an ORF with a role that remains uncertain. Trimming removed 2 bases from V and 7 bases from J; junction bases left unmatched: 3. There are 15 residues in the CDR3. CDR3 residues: CASSQTGTGNSPLHF. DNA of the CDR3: TGCGCCAGCAGTCAAACCGGGACAGGGAATTCACCCCTCCACTTT.

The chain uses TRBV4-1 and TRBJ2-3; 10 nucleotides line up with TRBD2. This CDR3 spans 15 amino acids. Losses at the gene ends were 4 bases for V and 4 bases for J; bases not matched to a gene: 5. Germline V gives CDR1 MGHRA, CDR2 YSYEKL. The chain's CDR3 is CASSPSGGGADTQYF. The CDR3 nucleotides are TGCGCCAGCAGCCCTAGCGGGGGAGGAGCAGATACGCAGTATTTT.

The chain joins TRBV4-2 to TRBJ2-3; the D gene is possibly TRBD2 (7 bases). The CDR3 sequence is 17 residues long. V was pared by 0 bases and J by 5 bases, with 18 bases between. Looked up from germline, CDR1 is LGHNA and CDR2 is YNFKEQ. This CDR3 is CASSQDLGGGRGDTQYF. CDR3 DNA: TGTGCCAGCAGCCAAGATTTGGGGGGGGGCCGGGGAGATACGCAGTATTTT.

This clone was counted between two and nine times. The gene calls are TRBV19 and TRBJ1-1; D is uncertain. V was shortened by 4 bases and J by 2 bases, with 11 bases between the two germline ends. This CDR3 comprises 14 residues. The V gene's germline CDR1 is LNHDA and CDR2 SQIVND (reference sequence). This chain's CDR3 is CASSRAPPNTEAFF. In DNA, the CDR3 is TGTGCCAGTAGTAGAGCCCCCCCCAACACTGAAGCTTTCTTT.

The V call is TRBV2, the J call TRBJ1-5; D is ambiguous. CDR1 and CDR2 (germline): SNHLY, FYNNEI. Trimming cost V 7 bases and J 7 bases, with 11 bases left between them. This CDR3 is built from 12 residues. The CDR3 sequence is CASNDYGQPQHF. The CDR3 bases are TGTGCCAGCAACGACTATGGGCAGCCCCAGCATTTT.

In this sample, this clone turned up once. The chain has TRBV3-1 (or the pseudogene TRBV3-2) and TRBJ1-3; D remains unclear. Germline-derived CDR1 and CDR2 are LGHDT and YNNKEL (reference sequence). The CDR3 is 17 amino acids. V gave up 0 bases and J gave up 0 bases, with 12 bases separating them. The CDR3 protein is CASSQDVGLFSGNTIYF. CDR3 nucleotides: TGTGCCAGCAGCCAAGACGTTGGGCTATTCTCTGGAAACACCATATATTTT.

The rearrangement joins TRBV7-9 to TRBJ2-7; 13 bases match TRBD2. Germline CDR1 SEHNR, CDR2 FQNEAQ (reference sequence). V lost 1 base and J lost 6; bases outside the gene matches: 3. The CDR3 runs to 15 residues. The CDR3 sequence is CASSLDGTSGVEQYF. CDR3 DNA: TGTGCCAGCAGCTTAGATGGGACTAGCGGGGTCGAGCAGTACTTC.

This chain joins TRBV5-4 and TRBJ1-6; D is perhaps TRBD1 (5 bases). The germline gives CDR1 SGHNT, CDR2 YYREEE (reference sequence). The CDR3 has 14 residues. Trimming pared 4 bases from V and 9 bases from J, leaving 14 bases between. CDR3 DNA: TGTGCCAGCAGCCTTCAGGGATCGGGTTCACCCCTCCACTTT. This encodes CASSLQGSGSPLHF.

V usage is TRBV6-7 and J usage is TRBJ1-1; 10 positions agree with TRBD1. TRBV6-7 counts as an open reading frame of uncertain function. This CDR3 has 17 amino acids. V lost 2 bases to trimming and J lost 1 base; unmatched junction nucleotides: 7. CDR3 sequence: CASSYEDRGRRNTEAFF. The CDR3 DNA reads TGTGCCAGCAGTTACGAAGACAGGGGGCGCCGGAACACTGAAGCTTTCTTT.

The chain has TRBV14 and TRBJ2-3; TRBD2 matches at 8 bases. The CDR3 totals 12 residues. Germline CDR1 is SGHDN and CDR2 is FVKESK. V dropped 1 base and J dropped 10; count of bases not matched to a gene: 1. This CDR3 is CASSQVAGSQYF. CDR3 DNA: TGTGCCAGCAGCCAAGTAGCGGGGTCGCAGTATTTT. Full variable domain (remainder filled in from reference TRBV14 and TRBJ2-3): EAGVTQFPSHSVIEKGQTVTLRCDPISGHDNLYWYRRVMGKEIKFLLHFVKESKQDESGMPNNRFLAERTGGTYSTLKVQPAELEDSGVYFCASSQVAGSQYFGPGTRLTVL.

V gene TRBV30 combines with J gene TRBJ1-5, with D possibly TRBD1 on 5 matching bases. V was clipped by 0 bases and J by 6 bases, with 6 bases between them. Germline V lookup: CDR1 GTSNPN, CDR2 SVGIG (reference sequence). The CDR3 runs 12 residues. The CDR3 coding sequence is TGTGCCTGGAGTGTAAGGGGTCAGCCCCAGCATTTT. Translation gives CAWSVRGQPQHF.

CDR3 sequence: CASSLGTTTNEKLFF. The CDR3 DNA is TGCGCCAGCAGCTTAGGGACAACTACTAATGAAAAACTGTTTTTT. The rearrangement links TRBV5-1 to TRBJ1-4, with D possibly TRBD1 on 6 matching bases. With 2 bases removed from V and 2 bases from J, the gap between germline ends came to 10 bases. From germline, CDR1 is SGHRS and CDR2 YFSETQ. CDR3 size: 15 residues.

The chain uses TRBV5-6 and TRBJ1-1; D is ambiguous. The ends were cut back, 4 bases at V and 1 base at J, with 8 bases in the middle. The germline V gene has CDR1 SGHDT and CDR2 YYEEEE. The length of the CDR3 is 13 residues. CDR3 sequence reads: CASSLYRNTEAFF. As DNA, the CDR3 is TGTGCCAGCAGCCTGTACAGGAACACTGAAGCTTTCTTT.